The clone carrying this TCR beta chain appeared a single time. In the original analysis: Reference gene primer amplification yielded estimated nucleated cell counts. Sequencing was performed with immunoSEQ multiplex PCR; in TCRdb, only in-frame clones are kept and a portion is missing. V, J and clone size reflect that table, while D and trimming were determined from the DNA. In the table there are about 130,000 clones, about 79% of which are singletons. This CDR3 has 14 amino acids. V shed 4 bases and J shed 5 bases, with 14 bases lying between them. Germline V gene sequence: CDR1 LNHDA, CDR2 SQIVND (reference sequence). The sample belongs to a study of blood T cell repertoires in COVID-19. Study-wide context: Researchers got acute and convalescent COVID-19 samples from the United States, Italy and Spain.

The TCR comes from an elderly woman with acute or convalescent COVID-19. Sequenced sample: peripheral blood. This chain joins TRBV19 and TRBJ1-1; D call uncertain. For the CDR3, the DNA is TGTGCCAGTAGTAAGGGAGGGATTGGGACTGAAGCTTTCTTT. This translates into CASSKGGIGTEAFF.